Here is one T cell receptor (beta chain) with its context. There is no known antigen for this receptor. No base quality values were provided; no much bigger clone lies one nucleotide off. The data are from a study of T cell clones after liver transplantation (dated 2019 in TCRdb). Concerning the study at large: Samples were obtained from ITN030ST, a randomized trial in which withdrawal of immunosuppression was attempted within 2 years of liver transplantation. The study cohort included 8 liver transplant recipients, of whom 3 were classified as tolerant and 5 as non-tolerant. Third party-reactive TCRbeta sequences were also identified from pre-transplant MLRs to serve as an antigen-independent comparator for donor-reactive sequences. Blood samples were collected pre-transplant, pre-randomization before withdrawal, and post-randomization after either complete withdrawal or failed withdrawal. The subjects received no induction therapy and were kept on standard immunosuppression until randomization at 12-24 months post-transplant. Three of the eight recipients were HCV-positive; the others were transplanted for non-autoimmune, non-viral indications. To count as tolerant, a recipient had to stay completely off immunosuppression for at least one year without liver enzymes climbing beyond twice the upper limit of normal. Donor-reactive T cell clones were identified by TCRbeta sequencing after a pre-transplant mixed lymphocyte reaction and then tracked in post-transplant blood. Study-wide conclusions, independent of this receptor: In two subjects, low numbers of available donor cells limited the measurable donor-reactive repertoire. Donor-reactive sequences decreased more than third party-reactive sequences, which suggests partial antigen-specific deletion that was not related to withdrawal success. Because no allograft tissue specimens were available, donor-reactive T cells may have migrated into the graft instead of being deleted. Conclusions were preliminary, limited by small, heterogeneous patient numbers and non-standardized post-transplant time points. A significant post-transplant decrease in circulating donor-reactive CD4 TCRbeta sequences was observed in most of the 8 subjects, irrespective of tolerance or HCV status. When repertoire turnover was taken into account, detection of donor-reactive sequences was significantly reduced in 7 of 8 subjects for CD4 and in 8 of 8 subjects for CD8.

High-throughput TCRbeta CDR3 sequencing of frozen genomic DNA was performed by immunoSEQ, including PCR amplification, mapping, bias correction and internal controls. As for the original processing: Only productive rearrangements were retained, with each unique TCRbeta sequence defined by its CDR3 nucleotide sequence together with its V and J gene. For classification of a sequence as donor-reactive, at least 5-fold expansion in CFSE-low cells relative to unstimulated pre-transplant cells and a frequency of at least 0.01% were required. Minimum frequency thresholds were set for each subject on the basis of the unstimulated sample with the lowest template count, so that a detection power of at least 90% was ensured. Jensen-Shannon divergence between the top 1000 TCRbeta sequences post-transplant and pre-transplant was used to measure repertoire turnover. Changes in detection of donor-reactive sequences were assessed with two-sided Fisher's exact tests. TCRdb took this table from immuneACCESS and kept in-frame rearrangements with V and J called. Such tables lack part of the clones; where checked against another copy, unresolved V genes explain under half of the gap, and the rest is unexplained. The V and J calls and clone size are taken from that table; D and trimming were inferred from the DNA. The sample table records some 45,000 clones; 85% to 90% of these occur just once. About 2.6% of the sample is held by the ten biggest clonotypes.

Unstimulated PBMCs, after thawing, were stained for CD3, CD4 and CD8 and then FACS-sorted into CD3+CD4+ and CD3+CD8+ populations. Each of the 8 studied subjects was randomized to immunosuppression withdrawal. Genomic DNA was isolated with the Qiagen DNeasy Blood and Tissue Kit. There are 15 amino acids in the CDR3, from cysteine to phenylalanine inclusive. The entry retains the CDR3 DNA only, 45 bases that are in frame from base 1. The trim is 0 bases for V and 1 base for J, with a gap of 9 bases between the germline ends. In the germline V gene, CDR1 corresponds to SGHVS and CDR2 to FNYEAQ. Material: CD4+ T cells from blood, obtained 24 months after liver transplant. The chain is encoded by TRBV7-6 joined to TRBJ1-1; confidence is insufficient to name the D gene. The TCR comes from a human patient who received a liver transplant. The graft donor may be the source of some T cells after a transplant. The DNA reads TGTGCCAGCAGCTTAGCGGCAGGCGCGAACACTGAAGCTTTCTTT. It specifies CASSLAAGANTEAFF.